The clone carrying this TCR beta chain showed up just once. Its target is not known. J gave up 3 bases and V 0 bases, and 6 bases lay outside the gene matches. Per the germline V gene, CDR1 is ENHRY and CDR2 is SYGVKD. CDR3 length: 16 amino acids. The data belong to a study of tumor-infiltrating lymphocytes in localized non-small cell lung cancer. The overall study: Some samples were collected after neoadjuvant chemotherapy; smokers, never-smokers and several histologies were included. Study-level findings and limits: Available tissue quantity limited TCR sequencing to a patient subset. No link was found between tumor T-cell fraction and recurrence-free survival. Different pieces of the same tissue were used for each assay.

The protocol was immunoSEQ multiplex PCR, while the TCRdb copy is restricted to in-frame clones and leaves out a portion. The repertoire holds 21,000 or so clones, over 70% seen once, with 3% to 4% in the top ten. Sequenced: lung tumor tissue. The chain is built from TRBV10-3 and TRBJ2-7; 9 bases fit TRBD1. The sequence came from a human donor with non-small cell lung cancer. CDR3 sequence reads: CAISESGTGTFYEQYF. The CDR3 nucleotides read TGTGCCATCAGTGAGTCGGGGACAGGGACGTTCTACGAGCAGTACTTC.